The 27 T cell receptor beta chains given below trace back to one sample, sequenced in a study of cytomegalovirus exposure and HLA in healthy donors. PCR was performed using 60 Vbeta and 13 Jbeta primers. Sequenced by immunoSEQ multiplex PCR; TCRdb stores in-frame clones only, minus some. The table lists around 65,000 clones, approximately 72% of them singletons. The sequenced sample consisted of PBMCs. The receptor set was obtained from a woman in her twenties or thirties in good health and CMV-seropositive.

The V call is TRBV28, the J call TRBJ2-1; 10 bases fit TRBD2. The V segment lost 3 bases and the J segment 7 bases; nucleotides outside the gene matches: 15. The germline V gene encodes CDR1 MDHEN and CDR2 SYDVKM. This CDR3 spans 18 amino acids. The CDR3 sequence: CASSFPKEREGLSNEQFF. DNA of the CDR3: TGTGCCAGCAGTTTCCCTAAGGAGCGGGAGGGCCTTAGTAATGAGCAGTTCTTC. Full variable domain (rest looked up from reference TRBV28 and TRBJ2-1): DVKVTQSSRYLVKRTGEKVFLECVQDMDHENMFWYRQDPGLGLRLIYFSYDVKMKEKGDIPEGYSVSREKKERFSLILESASTNQTSMYLCASSFPKEREGLSNEQFFGPGTRLTVL.

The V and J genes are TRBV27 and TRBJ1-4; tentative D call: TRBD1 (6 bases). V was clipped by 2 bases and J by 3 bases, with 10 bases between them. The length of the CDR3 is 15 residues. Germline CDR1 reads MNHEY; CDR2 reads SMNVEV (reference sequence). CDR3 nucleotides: TGTGCCAGCAGTTTAATCGGGGGGCCTAATGAAAAACTGTTTTTT. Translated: CASSLIGGPNEKLFF. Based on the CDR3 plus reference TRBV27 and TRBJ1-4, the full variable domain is EAQVTQNPRYLITVTGKKLTVTCSQNMNHEYMSWYRQDPGLGLRQIYYSMNVEVTDKGDVPEGYKVSRKEKRNFPLILESPSPNQTSLYFCASSLIGGPNEKLFFGSGTQLSVL.

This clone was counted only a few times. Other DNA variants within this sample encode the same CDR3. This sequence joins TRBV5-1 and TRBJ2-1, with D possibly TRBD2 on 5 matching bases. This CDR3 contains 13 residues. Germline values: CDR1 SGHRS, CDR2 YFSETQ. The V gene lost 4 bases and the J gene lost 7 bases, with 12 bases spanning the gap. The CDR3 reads CASSPARDNEQFF. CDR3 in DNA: TGCGCCAGCAGCCCAGCACGGGATAATGAGCAGTTCTTC.

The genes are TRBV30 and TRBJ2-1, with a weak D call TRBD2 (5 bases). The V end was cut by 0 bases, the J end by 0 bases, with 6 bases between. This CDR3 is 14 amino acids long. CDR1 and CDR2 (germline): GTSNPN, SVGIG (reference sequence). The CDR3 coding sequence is TGTGCCTGGAGTGTTGGGAGCTCCTACAATGAGCAGTTCTTC. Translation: CAWSVGSSYNEQFF.

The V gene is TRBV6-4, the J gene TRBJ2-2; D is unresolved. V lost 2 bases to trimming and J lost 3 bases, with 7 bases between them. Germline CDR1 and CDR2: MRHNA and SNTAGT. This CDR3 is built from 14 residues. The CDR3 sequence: CASSDAVDTGELFF. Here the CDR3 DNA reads TGTGCCAGCAGTGACGCAGTGGACACCGGGGAGCTGTTTTTT.

CDR3 DNA: TGTGCCATCAGGGAAAATGACCGGGACAGGGCATCCTACGAGCAGTACTTC. It is translated as CAIRENDRDRASYEQYF. This sequence joins TRBV10-3 and TRBJ2-7, with TRBD1 identical over 9 bases. The trim removed 6 bases at V and 1 base at J, leaving 13 bases unmatched. Looked up from germline, CDR1 is ENHRY and CDR2 is SYGVKD. The CDR3 sequence is 17 residues long.

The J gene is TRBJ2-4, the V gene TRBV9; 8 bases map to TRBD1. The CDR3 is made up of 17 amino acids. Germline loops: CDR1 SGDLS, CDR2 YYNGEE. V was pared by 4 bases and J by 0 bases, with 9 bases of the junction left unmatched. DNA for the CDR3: TGTGCCAGCAGCCCGAGCCATGGACAGGGAGCCAAAAACATTCAGTACTTC. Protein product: CASSPSHGQGAKNIQYF.

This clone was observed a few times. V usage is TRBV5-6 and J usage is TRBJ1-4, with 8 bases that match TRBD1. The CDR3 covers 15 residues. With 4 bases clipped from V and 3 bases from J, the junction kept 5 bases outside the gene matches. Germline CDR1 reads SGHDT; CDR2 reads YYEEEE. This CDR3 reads CASSPGQGANEKLFF. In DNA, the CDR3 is TGTGCCAGCAGCCCAGGACAGGGAGCTAATGAAAAACTGTTTTTT.

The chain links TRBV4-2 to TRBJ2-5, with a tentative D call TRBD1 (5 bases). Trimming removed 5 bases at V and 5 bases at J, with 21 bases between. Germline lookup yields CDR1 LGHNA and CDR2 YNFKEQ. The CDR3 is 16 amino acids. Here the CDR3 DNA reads TGTGCCAGCAGCAAGGACCTGGGGCAGGCTCGGGAGACCCAGTACTTC. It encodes CASSKDLGQARETQYF.

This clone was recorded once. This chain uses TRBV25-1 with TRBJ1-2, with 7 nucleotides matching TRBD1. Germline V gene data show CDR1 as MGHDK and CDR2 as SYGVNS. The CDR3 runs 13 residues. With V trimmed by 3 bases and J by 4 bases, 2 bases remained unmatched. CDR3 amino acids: CASSETGSYGYTF. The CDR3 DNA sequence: TGTGCCAGCAGTGAGACAGGGTCCTATGGCTACACCTTC.

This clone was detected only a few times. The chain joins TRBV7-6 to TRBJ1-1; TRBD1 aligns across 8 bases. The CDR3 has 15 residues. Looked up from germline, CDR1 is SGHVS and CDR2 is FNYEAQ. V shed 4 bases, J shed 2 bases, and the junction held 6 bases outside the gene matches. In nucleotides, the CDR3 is TGTGCCAGCAGCTCCGGGACAGGATCAAACACTGAAGCTTTCTTT. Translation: CASSSGTGSNTEAFF.

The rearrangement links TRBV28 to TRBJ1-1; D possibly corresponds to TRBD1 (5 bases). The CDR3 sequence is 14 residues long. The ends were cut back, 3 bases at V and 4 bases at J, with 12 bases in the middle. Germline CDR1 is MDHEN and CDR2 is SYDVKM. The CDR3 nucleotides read TGTGCCAGCAGTTTTAGGGGCCTCGGCACTGAAGCTTTCTTT. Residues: CASSFRGLGTEAFF.

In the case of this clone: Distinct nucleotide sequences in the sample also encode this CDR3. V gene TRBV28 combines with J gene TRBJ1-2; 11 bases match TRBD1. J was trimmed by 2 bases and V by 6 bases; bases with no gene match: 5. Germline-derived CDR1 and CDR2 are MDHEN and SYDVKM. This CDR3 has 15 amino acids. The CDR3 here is CASRAGTGGNYGYTF. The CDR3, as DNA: TGTGCCAGCAGGGCCGGGACAGGGGGGAACTATGGCTACACCTTC.

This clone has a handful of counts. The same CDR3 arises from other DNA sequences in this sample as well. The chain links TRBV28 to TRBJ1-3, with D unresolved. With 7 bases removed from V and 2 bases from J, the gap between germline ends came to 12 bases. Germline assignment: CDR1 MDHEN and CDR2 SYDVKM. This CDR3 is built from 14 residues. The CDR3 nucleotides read TGTGCCAGCACCCTTGGAGGCCCTGGAAACACCATATATTTT. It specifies CASTLGGPGNTIYF.

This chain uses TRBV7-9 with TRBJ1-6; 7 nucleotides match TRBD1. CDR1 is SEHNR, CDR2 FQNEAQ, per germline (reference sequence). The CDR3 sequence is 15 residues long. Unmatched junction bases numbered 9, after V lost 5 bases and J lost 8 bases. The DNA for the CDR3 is TGTGCCAGCAGCCTCTTAGGGGACAGAGATTCACCCCTCCACTTT. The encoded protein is CASSLLGDRDSPLHF.

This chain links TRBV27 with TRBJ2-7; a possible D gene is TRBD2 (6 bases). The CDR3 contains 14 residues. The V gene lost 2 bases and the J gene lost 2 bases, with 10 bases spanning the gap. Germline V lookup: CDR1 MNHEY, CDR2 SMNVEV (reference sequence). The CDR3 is CASSLGGSPYEQYF. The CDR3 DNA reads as TGTGCCAGCAGTTTAGGGGGGAGTCCCTACGAGCAGTACTTC.

Here the CDR3 DNA reads TGCAGCGTGGGTCTTAGACAGGCAGAAAAACTGTTTTTT. Its translation: CSVGLRQAEKLFF. The chain combines TRBV29-1 with TRBJ1-4, with a tentative D call TRBD1 (6 bases). The CDR3 has 13 residues. CDR1 is SQVTM and CDR2 is ANQGSEA in the germline V gene. The V gene lost 6 bases and the J gene lost 8 bases, with 16 bases spanning the gap.

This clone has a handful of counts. The CDR3 DNA is TGCGCCAGCAGCCTCTCGAGGGCTCGCACAGATACGCAGTATTTT. This codes for CASSLSRARTDTQYF. The chain combines TRBV4-1 with TRBJ2-3; possibly TRBD2 for D (5 bases). The CDR3 runs to 15 residues. Trimming took 4 bases from V and 1 from J, leaving 12 bases between them. The germline V gene has CDR1 MGHRA and CDR2 YSYEKL.

The CDR3 sequence: CASRLDRASYNEQFF. CDR3 coding DNA: TGTGCCAGTAGGCTCGACAGGGCGTCCTACAATGAGCAGTTCTTC. The chain has TRBV19 and TRBJ2-1; 7 bases line up with TRBD1. The CDR3 has 15 amino acids. The germline V gene has CDR1 LNHDA and CDR2 SQIVND (reference sequence). J was trimmed by 1 base and V by 6 bases; bases with no gene match: 6.

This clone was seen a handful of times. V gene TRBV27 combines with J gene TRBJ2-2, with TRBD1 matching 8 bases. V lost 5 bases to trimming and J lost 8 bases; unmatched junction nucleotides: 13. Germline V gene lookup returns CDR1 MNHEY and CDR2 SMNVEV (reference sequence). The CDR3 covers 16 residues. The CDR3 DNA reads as TGTGCCAGCAGTCAAGACAGGGGCCAAGATAAGGGGGAGCTGTTTTTT. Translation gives CASSQDRGQDKGELFF.

The CDR3 is CASSMTPERAEAFF. CDR3 DNA: TGTGCCAGTAGTATGACACCAGAAAGAGCTGAAGCTTTCTTT. The J gene is TRBJ1-1, the V gene TRBV19, with D unresolved. Between the trimmed V and J ends, which lost 3 bases and 6 bases, there was a span of 14 bases. This CDR3 has 14 residues. Germline V gives CDR1 LNHDA, CDR2 SQIVND (reference sequence).

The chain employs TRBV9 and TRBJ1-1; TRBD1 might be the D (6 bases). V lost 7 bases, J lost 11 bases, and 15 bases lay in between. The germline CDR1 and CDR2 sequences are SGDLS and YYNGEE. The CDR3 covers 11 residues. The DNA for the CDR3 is TGTGCCAGCGAGGGGGGGAATCAGGCTTTCTTT. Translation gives CASEGGNQAFF.

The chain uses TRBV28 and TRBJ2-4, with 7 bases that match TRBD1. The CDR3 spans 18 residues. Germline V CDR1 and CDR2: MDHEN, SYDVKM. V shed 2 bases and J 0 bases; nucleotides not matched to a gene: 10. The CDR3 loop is CASSLPTGTAVAKNIQYF. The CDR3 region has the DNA TGTGCCAGCAGTTTACCCACCGGGACAGCGGTAGCCAAAAACATTCAGTACTTC.

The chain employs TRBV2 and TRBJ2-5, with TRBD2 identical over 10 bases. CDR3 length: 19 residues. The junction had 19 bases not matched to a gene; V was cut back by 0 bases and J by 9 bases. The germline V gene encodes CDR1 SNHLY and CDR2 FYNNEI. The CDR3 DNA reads TGTGCCAGCAGTGAAGCGCTTCCCATAGCGGGAGGCCTCCCAGGTGCCCAGTACTTC. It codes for CASSEALPIAGGLPGAQYF.

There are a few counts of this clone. CDR3 DNA sequence: TGTGCCAGCAGCGATAACCTTAGGGGTTACGAGCAGTACTTC. Amino acid sequence: CASSDNLRGYEQYF. The rearrangement joins TRBV7-2 to TRBJ2-7, with D possibly matching TRBD1 (5 bases). Trimming stripped 5 bases from V and 4 bases from J, with 15 bases between. CDR3 length equals 14 residues. Looked up from germline, CDR1 is SGHTA and CDR2 is FQGNSA.

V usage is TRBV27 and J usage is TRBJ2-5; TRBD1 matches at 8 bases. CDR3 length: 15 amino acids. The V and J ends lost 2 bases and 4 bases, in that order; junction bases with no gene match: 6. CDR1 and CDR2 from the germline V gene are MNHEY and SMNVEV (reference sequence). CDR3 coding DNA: TGTGCCAGCAGTTTAACGGACAGGGCTGGAGAGACCCAGTACTTC. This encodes CASSLTDRAGETQYF.

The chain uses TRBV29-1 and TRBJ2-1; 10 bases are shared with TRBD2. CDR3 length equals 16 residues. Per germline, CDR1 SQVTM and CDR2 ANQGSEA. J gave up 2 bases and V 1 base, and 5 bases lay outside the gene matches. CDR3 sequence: CSVEGVTSGAYNEQFF. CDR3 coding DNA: TGCAGCGTTGAAGGGGTAACTAGCGGGGCCTACAATGAGCAGTTCTTC.